The 3 T cell receptor beta chains below come from one sample, sequenced in a study of T cells after yellow fever vaccination. TCRdb used MiXCR to reprocess the 5' RACE reads, holding one entry per CDR3 protein. The profile shows 300,000 to 400,000 distinct CDR3 sequences, roughly an eighth of them singletons. Source: CD4+ T cells sorted from PBMCs, taken 15 days after the yellow fever booster vaccination. The receptor set was obtained from a young man who received the YFV17D yellow fever vaccine.

This clonotype has a count of ten or more. The CDR3 is CSVAGQGQPQHF. CDR3 DNA sequence: TGCAGCGTTGCCGGACAGGGTCAGCCCCAGCATTTT. The V gene is TRBV29-1, the J gene TRBJ1-5; 8 bases agree with TRBD1. Unmatched junction bases numbered 2, after V lost 4 bases and J lost 6 bases. CDR1 and CDR2 (germline): SQVTM, ANQGSEA. The CDR3 is 12 residues long.

V gene TRBV2 combines with J gene TRBJ2-5; D unclear. Trimming took off 8 bases at V and 3 bases at J, with 7 bases between the two ends. This CDR3 region has 11 residues. CDR1 and CDR2 (germline): SNHLY, FYNNEI. CDR3 nucleotide sequence: TGTGCCAGCGGAGAGGAAGAGACCCAGTACTTC. Its protein is CASGEEETQYF. Filled out from reference TRBV2 and TRBJ2-5, the complete variable domain reads EPEVTQTPSHQVTQMGQEVILRCVPISNHLYFYWYRQILGQKVEFLVSFYNNEISEKSEIFDDQFSVERPDGSNFTLKIRSTKLEDSAMYFCASGEEETQYFGPGTRLLVL.

The chain carries TRBV12-3 or TRBV12-4 and TRBJ2-1; weak D call: TRBD2 (5 bases). The ends were cut back, 3 bases at V and 8 bases at J, with 17 bases in the middle. The CDR3 totals 15 residues. Written as DNA, the CDR3 is TGTGCCAGCAGTTTTGATCCTCTCCCGAGGGATGAGCAGTTCTTC. Its translation: CASSFDPLPRDEQFF.